Listed below are T cell receptor beta chains from one sample, sequenced in a study of human T cells and chemical hapten exposure. TCRdb re-analysed the RACE reads in MiXCR, keeping a single row per CDR3 protein. The sample lists 73,000 or so distinct CDR3 sequences, 8.5% occurring once. The sample in question was whole blood, obtained in connection with sensitization to the hapten diphenylcyclopropenone (DPC). The receptors shown here come from a woman aged 45-65 years with alopecia areata. Some clones in this sample may be carry-over from other donors' samples. CDR3s include the opening cysteine and the closing phenylalanine or tryptophan. A D gene is named only where the DNA matches it firmly. Expanded clones get a size class; other rows say once, few or many, or leave the size out.

>TRBV12-3/TRBV12-4|TRBJ1-1|.|14|.
CASSSSGVYTEAFF
TGTGCCAGCAGCTCCTCAGGGGTGTACACTGAAGCTTTCTTT
>TRBV7-2|TRBJ2-3|TRBD2|17|many
CASSLPPSRGGTDTQYF
TGTGCCAGCAGCTTACCCCCATCCCGCGGGGGGACAGATACGCAGTATTTT
>TRBV5-1|TRBJ2-2|.|15|few
CASSSGRQGRVELFF
TGCGCCAGCAGCTCGGGGCGGCAGGGTAGAGTGGAGCTGTTTTTT
>TRBV6-2/TRBV6-3|TRBJ1-1|.|18|.
CASSYNRRTAVSYTEAFF
TGTGCCAGCAGTTACAATAGAAGGACGGCCGTATCGTACACTGAAGCTTTCTTT
>TRBV27|TRBJ2-6|.|16|many
CASSFRPHSGANVLTF
TGTGCCAGCAGTTTCCGGCCCCACTCTGGGGCCAACGTCCTGACTTTC
>TRBV4-1|TRBJ2-3|TRBD2|16|.
CASSLRLAGSTDTQYF
TGCGCCAGCAGCCTTCGACTAGCGGGAAGCACAGATACGCAGTATTTT
>TRBV3-1|TRBJ2-7|TRBD1|15|.
CASSQGSGGPYEQYF
TGTGCCAGCAGCCAAGGATCAGGGGGCCCCTACGAGCAGTACTTC
>TRBV21-1|TRBJ2-1|.|18|.
CASSKAGRGGSGGNEQFF
TGTGCCAGCAGCAAAGCGGGGCGGGGGGGCAGCGGAGGAAATGAGCAGTTCTTC
>TRBV13|TRBJ2-3|TRBD2|16|few
CASSTRTSGVTDTQYF
TGTGCCAGCAGCACGAGGACTAGCGGGGTGACAGATACGCAGTATTTT
>TRBV12-3/TRBV12-4|TRBJ1-1|.|14|few
CASSLTGMNTEAFF
TGTGCCAGCAGTTTGACAGGTATGAACACTGAAGCTTTCTTT
>TRBV6-2/TRBV6-3|TRBJ2-1|.|14|.
CASSYETWYNEQFF
TGTGCCAGCAGTTACGAGACCTGGTATAATGAGCAGTTCTTC
>TRBV20-1|TRBJ2-2|.|15|few
CSARDGRGNTGELFF
TGCAGTGCTAGAGATGGACGGGGGAACACCGGGGAGCTGTTTTTT
>TRBV10-3|TRBJ2-3|.|15|many
CAISSTTRGTDTQYF
TGTGCCATCAGTTCAACCACCAGAGGCACAGATACGCAGTATTTT
>TRBV5-6|TRBJ1-1|.|12|many
CASSSRGNEAFF
TGTGCCAGCAGCTCACGTGGGAATGAAGCTTTCTTT
>TRBV5-1|TRBJ2-3|TRBD2|18|few
CASSLPTSGGTSTDTQYF
TGCGCCAGCAGCTTGCCCACTAGCGGGGGCACTAGCACAGATACGCAGTATTTT
>TRBV6-6|TRBJ1-6|TRBD1|19|.
CASSYSFLEGASYNSPLHF
TGTGCCAGCAGTTACTCCTTCCTGGAGGGGGCGAGTTATAATTCACCCCTCCACTTT
>TRBV10-3|TRBJ1-2|.|18|.
CAISEPGKDGGSNYGYTF
TGTGCCATCAGTGAGCCAGGGAAGGATGGAGGCTCTAACTATGGCTACACCTTC
>TRBV27|TRBJ2-1|.|14|.
CASGGEGSYNEQFF
TGTGCCAGCGGGGGAGAGGGCTCCTACAATGAGCAGTTCTTC
>TRBV14|TRBJ1-1|.|13|few
CASSATANTEAFF
TGTGCCAGCAGCGCGACAGCGAACACTGAAGCTTTCTTT
>TRBV9|TRBJ2-3|TRBD2|16|few
CASTGIAGGMIDTQYF
TGTGCCAGCACCGGAATAGCCGGGGGGATGATAGATACGCAGTATTTT
>TRBV6-6|TRBJ2-5|.|13|few
CASSKQHQETQYF
TGTGCCAGCAGTAAACAACACCAAGAGACCCAGTACTTC
>TRBV6-5|TRBJ1-6|.|14|once
CASTAGTNNSPLHF
TGTGCCAGCACTGCCGGGACAAATAATTCACCCCTCCACTTT
>TRBV3-1|TRBJ1-2|.|16|many
CASSQGSGTPSYGYTF
TGTGCCAGCAGCCAAGGGTCAGGGACCCCCTCCTATGGCTACACCTTC
>TRBV6-2/TRBV6-3|TRBJ2-1|TRBD2|18|.
CASSYSRTSGSSYNEQFF
TGTGCCAGCAGTTACTCCAGGACTAGCGGGAGCTCCTACAATGAGCAGTTCTTC
>TRBV4-2|TRBJ2-1|TRBD2|20|.
CASSQVVPSGRAAAYNEQFF
TGTGCCAGCAGCCAAGTGGTCCCTAGCGGGAGGGCCGCCGCCTACAATGAGCAGTTCTTC
>TRBV29-1|TRBJ2-1|.|14|.
CSVESQGLSYEQFF
TGCAGCGTAGAGAGCCAGGGACTCTCTTATGAGCAGTTCTTC
>TRBV5-6|TRBJ2-5|TRBD2|16|.
CASSFLPTSGAETQYF
TGTGCCAGCAGCTTCCTCCCGACTAGCGGGGCGGAGACCCAGTACTTC
>TRBV28|TRBJ2-7|.|12|.
CASSFQGFVENF
TGTGCCAGCAGCTTTCAGGGTTTCGTGGAGAACTTC
>TRBV7-9|TRBJ1-1|TRBD1|14|.
CASSLQGQGTEVFF
TGTGCCAGCAGCTTGCAGGGACAGGGGACTGAAGTTTTCTTT
>TRBV28|TRBJ2-1|TRBD2|18|few
CASSPRVSGKTSYNEQFF
TGTGCCAGCAGTCCTAGAGTTAGCGGGAAAACGTCCTACAATGAGCAGTTCTTC
>TRBV10-3|TRBJ2-1|TRBD2|13|.
CAISSGLDNEQFF
TGTGCCATCAGTTCTGGACTAGACAATGAGCAGTTCTTC
>TRBV5-5|TRBJ1-5|TRBD1|15|.
CASSVGQGSNQPQHF
TGTGCCAGCAGCGTTGGACAGGGTAGCAATCAGCCCCAGCATTTT
>TRBV7-6|TRBJ2-7|TRBD2|15|many
CASSAGGGGDREQYF
TGTGCCAGCAGCGCGGGAGGGGGCGGGGATAGAGAGCAGTACTTC
>TRBV29-1|TRBJ2-1|.|15|.
CSVEDQDISHNEQFF
TGCAGCGTTGAAGATCAGGATATAAGCCACAATGAGCAGTTCTTC
>TRBV7-2|TRBJ2-1|.|15|few
CASSLWGFSYNEQFF
TGTGCCAGCAGCTTATGGGGTTTCTCCTACAATGAGCAGTTCTTC
>TRBV11-2|TRBJ2-7|TRBD2|15|.
CASSQAGGPAYEQYF
TGTGCCAGCAGCCAGGCGGGGGGCCCGGCCTACGAGCAGTACTTC
>TRBV27|TRBJ1-2|.|14|.
CASSLSGNNYGYTF
TGTGCCAGCAGTTTATCCGGTAATAACTATGGCTACACCTTC
>TRBV7-9|TRBJ2-7|.|14|.
CASSRWTDTYEQYF
TGTGCCAGCAGCAGATGGACGGATACCTACGAGCAGTACTTC
>TRBV11-2|TRBJ1-2|.|14|many
CASSFELTGYGYTF
TGTGCCAGCAGCTTCGAGTTGACAGGCTATGGCTACACCTTC
>TRBV12-3/TRBV12-4|TRBJ1-5|TRBD1|14|many
CASSSGGLNQPQHF
TGTGCCAGCAGCTCAGGGGGCCTCAATCAGCCCCAGCATTTT
>TRBV29-1|TRBJ2-1|.|15|.
CSVEERGISYNEQFF
TGCAGCGTTGAAGAAAGAGGGATCTCCTACAATGAGCAGTTCTTC
>TRBV11-2|TRBJ2-5|.|15|.
CASSLDTQAEETQYF
TGTGCCAGCAGCTTAGATACGCAGGCCGAAGAGACCCAGTACTTC
>TRBV20-1|TRBJ1-4|TRBD1|15|many
CSASQRRQGEEKLFF
TGCAGTGCCTCCCAGAGACGACAGGGTGAAGAAAAACTGTTTTTT
>TRBV29-1|TRBJ2-3|.|11|many
CSVDFTDTQYF
TGCAGCGTTGACTTCACAGATACGCAGTATTTT
>TRBV2|TRBJ2-3|TRBD2|13|.
CASRAGGPDTQYF
TGTGCCAGCAGGGCGGGGGGCCCAGATACGCAGTATTTT
>TRBV6-7|TRBJ2-7|.|10|.
CASSSPQGDF
TGTGCCAGCAGTTCGCCTCAAGGGGACTTC
>TRBV3-1|TRBJ1-3|.|14|many
CASSPTKSGNTIYF
TGTGCCAGCAGCCCTACTAAATCTGGAAACACCATATATTTT
>TRBV18|TRBJ2-7|TRBD1|17|.
CASSPPGAQGAPYEQYF
TGTGCCAGCTCACCACCGGGGGCCCAGGGGGCCCCATACGAGCAGTACTTC
>TRBV9|TRBJ2-3|TRBD2|16|few
CASSVVSGSKTDTQYF
TGTGCCAGCAGCGTAGTGAGCGGGAGTAAGACAGATACGCAGTATTTT
>TRBV29-1|TRBJ1-4|.|12|.
CSVINPNEKLFF
TGCAGCGTTATAAACCCTAATGAAAAACTGTTTTTT
>TRBV20-1|TRBJ2-3|.|13|few
CSASPLGARAQYF
TGCAGTGCTAGCCCCCTGGGGGCCCGCGCGCAGTATTTT
>TRBV12-3/TRBV12-4|TRBJ1-1|.|15|few
CASSYLLGKSTEAFF
TGTGCCAGCAGTTATCTCCTGGGGAAAAGCACTGAAGCTTTCTTT
>TRBV4-2|TRBJ2-2|TRBD2|14|many
CASSPGLGAGELFF
TGTGCCAGCAGCCCCGGACTAGGGGCCGGGGAGCTGTTTTTT
>TRBV12-3/TRBV12-4|TRBJ1-1|.|12|many
CASSFLNTEAFF
TGTGCCAGCAGTTTCTTGAACACTGAAGCTTTCTTT